Listed below are T cell receptor beta chains from one sample, sequenced in a study of shared clonotypes between healthy human individuals. Clones were sequenced by immunoSEQ multiplex PCR, and TCRdb holds only the in-frame ones, with some missing. The data contain 600,000 or so clones, 95% to 98% of them singletons. The sample consisted of naive CD8+ T cells sorted from blood. Source of these receptors: a man under 40 in good health. Each CDR3 is given with its conserved first and last residue. Fields, in order: J gene, D gene, clone size, V gene, CDR3 protein, CDR3 DNA. D genes are given only for firm matches. Clone size is given for some rows only: seen once, a few or many times, or a class if the clone is expanded.

j_gene: TRBJ1-1; d_gene: TRBD1; abundance: NA; v_gene: TRBV29-1; CDR3aa: CSAFRGQYTEAFF; CDR3nt: TGCAGCGCGTTCAGGGGGCAGTACACTGAAGCTTTCTTT
j_gene: TRBJ2-5; d_gene: TRBD2; abundance: NA; v_gene: TRBV2; CDR3aa: CASSAGGSWAETQYF; CDR3nt: TGTGCCAGCAGTGCGGGCGGGAGTTGGGCAGAGACCCAGTACTTC
j_gene: TRBJ2-1; d_gene: TRBD2; abundance: NA; v_gene: TRBV7-2; CDR3aa: CASSLVRLAHEQFF; CDR3nt: TGTGCCAGCAGCTTAGTTAGACTAGCCCATGAGCAGTTCTTC
j_gene: TRBJ2-7; d_gene: NA; abundance: NA; v_gene: TRBV13; CDR3aa: CASSLAGVEQYF; CDR3nt: TGTGCCAGCAGCTTAGCTGGGGTCGAGCAGTACTTC
j_gene: TRBJ1-4; d_gene: NA; abundance: once; v_gene: TRBV28; CDR3aa: CASSLFQGPEKLFF; CDR3nt: TGTGCCAGCAGTTTATTTCAGGGCCCTGAAAAACTGTTTTTT
j_gene: TRBJ2-7; d_gene: TRBD1; abundance: few; v_gene: TRBV2; CDR3aa: CASSDGTGDEQYF; CDR3nt: TGTGCCAGCAGTGATGGGACAGGGGACGAGCAGTACTTC
j_gene: TRBJ1-3; d_gene: NA; abundance: NA; v_gene: TRBV5-1; CDR3aa: CASSLHNGEPGNTIYF; CDR3nt: TGCGCCAGCAGCTTGCACAACGGAGAGCCCGGAAACACCATATATTTT
j_gene: TRBJ2-7; d_gene: NA; abundance: NA; v_gene: TRBV27; CDR3aa: CASSPVGRGYEQYF; CDR3nt: TGTGCCAGCAGCCCAGTGGGCCGGGGCTACGAGCAGTACTTC
j_gene: TRBJ2-1; d_gene: TRBD2; abundance: NA; v_gene: TRBV9; CDR3aa: CASSAGLAAGSEQFF; CDR3nt: TGTGCCAGCAGCGCCGGACTAGCGGCAGGTAGTGAGCAGTTCTTC
j_gene: TRBJ2-7; d_gene: TRBD1; abundance: NA; v_gene: TRBV11-2; CDR3aa: CASSLTGAIEQYF; CDR3nt: TGTGCCAGCAGTTTGACAGGGGCGATAGAGCAGTACTTC
j_gene: TRBJ2-7; d_gene: NA; abundance: NA; v_gene: TRBV27; CDR3aa: CASSFGNTYEQYF; CDR3nt: TGTGCCAGCAGTTTTGGGAATACCTACGAGCAGTACTTC
j_gene: TRBJ2-3; d_gene: NA; abundance: NA; v_gene: TRBV28; CDR3aa: CASSAAYTQYF; CDR3nt: TGTGCCAGCAGTGCAGCCTATACGCAGTATTTT
j_gene: TRBJ2-7; d_gene: TRBD2; abundance: NA; v_gene: TRBV9; CDR3aa: CASSVGSAGDYEQYF; CDR3nt: TGTGCCAGCAGCGTAGGTTCAGCGGGAGACTACGAGCAGTACTTC
j_gene: TRBJ1-1; d_gene: TRBD1; abundance: NA; v_gene: TRBV4-1; CDR3aa: CASSPRTGNMNTEAFF; CDR3nt: TGCGCCAGCAGCCCCCGGACAGGGAACATGAACACTGAAGCTTTCTTT
j_gene: TRBJ2-1; d_gene: TRBD1; abundance: NA; v_gene: TRBV5-6; CDR3aa: CASSPIGLFPGGYNEQFF; CDR3nt: TGTGCCAGCAGCCCAATCGGCCTTTTCCCAGGGGGCTACAATGAGCAGTTCTTC
j_gene: TRBJ2-7; d_gene: TRBD1; abundance: NA; v_gene: TRBV4-1; CDR3aa: CASSSGQGSSYEQYF; CDR3nt: TGCGCCAGCAGCTCTGGACAGGGGAGCTCCTACGAGCAGTACTTC
j_gene: TRBJ2-1; d_gene: TRBD2; abundance: NA; v_gene: TRBV7-8; CDR3aa: CASSFPLGLAGGEYNEQFF; CDR3nt: TGTGCCAGCAGCTTTCCTCTGGGACTAGCGGGAGGGGAATACAATGAGCAGTTCTTC